One and the same sample provided the 25 T cell receptor beta chains below, sequenced in a study of shared clonotypes between healthy human individuals. TCRdb's copy holds only in-frame clones and misses some; the assay was immunoSEQ multiplex PCR. Altogether fewer than 2.5 million clones are present, over 85% being singletons, with the ten largest covering about 0.38%. The material sequenced was naive CD4+ T cells from PBMCs. Indicated subset: CD45RA+ positively selected. The source of these receptors is a man between 18 and 35 years old in good health. Some clones in this sample may be carry-over from other donors' samples.

The count of this clone is one. The gene calls are TRBV28 and TRBJ2-7; D is undetermined. The ends were cut back, 6 bases at V and 0 bases at J, with 9 bases in the middle. CDR1 and CDR2 from the germline V gene are MDHEN and SYDVKM. This CDR3 has 13 residues. In DNA form, the CDR3 reads TGTGCCAGCAGGAGACCCAGCTCCTACGAGCAGTACTTC. It codes for CASRRPSSYEQYF.

The DNA of the CDR3 is TGTGCCAGCAGTGTCCCTGGGACAGGGGTTACTGAAGCTTTCTTT. Translating gives CASSVPGTGVTEAFF. V is TRBV28 and J is TRBJ1-1; the match to TRBD1 covers 10 bases. This CDR3 region has 15 residues. Germline CDR1 is MDHEN and CDR2 is SYDVKM. V gave up 5 bases and J gave up 5 bases; unmatched junction bases: 8.

This chain joins TRBV5-4 and TRBJ2-3; 8 bases line up with TRBD2. CDR3 length: 17 residues. The V gene end was trimmed by 0 bases and the J gene end by 1 base; junction bases not matched to a gene: 7. Germline V gene sequence: CDR1 SGHNT, CDR2 YYREEE (reference sequence). The CDR3 nucleotides are TGTGCCAGCAGCTTGGGTACGGGAGGGCCCGGCACAGATACGCAGTATTTT. Its protein is CASSLGTGGPGTDTQYF.

This rearrangement joins TRBV28 to TRBJ2-1; 11 bases match TRBD2. V gave up 7 bases and J gave up 7 bases; unmatched junction bases: 6. CDR1 is MDHEN and CDR2 is SYDVKM in the germline V gene. CDR3 length equals 14 residues. The CDR3 DNA reads TGTGCCAGCATTACTAGCGGGAGTCTGAATGAGCAGTTCTTC. It codes for CASITSGSLNEQFF.

The gene calls are TRBV7-3 and TRBJ2-3, with D possibly being TRBD1 (5 bases). There are 14 residues in the CDR3. CDR1 and CDR2 (germline): SGHTA, FQGTGA. With 4 bases removed from V and 2 bases from J, the gap between germline ends came to 10 bases. The CDR3 loop reads CASSSQGATDTQYF. The DNA of the CDR3 is TGTGCCAGCAGCTCCCAAGGGGCCACAGATACGCAGTATTTT. The full variable domain, rest sourced from reference TRBV7-3 and TRBJ2-3, is GAGVSQTPSNKVTEKGKYVELRCDPISGHTALYWYRQSLGQGPEFLIYFQGTGAADDSGLPNDRFFAVRPEGSVSTLKIQRTERGDSAVYLCASSSQGATDTQYFGPGTRLTVL.

The V gene is TRBV7-2, the J gene TRBJ1-2, with 7 nucleotides matching TRBD1. The V gene end was trimmed by 3 bases and the J gene end by 4 bases; junction bases not matched to a gene: 5. Germline V gene lookup returns CDR1 SGHTA and CDR2 FQGNSA. This CDR3 has 14 residues. DNA of the CDR3: TGTGCCAGCAGCTTGAATCAGGGGGGCTATGGCTACACCTTC. It yields the protein CASSLNQGGYGYTF. The full variable domain, rest sourced from reference TRBV7-2 and TRBJ1-2, is GAGVSQSPSNKVTEKGKDVELRCDPISGHTALYWYRQSLGQGLEFLIYFQGNSAPDKSGLPSDRFSAERTGGSVSTLTIQRTQQEDSAVYLCASSLNQGGYGYTFGSGTRLTVV.

This rearrangement joins TRBV29-1 to TRBJ1-1; D is unresolved. Germline CDR1 is SQVTM and CDR2 is ANQGSEA. The CDR3 is 12 amino acids. V dropped 6 bases and J dropped 3 bases, with 11 bases sitting between them. CDR3 bases: TGCAGCGTGCCGGGCCGGCACACTGAAGCTTTCTTT. Translating gives CSVPGRHTEAFF.

The chain joins TRBV2 to TRBJ2-2; TRBD1 agrees at 10 bases. Losses at the gene ends were 8 bases for V and 4 bases for J; bases not matched to a gene: 16. This CDR3 is 18 amino acids long. Per germline, CDR1 SNHLY and CDR2 FYNNEI. The CDR3 DNA reads as TGTGCCAGCCGCCCCTTACGACAGGGGGCTATTAGCACCGGGGAGCTGTTTTTT. It encodes CASRPLRQGAISTGELFF.

As to this clone: At the DNA level, this CDR3 is encoded by other sequences in the same sample as well. This chain links TRBV11-2 with TRBJ1-1; D call uncertain. With 1 base removed from V and 5 bases from J, the gap between germline ends came to 8 bases. Per germline, CDR1 SGHAT and CDR2 FQNNGV. The CDR3 totals 13 residues. The CDR3 region has the DNA TGTGCCAGCAGCTTAGTGTGGGAAACTGAAGCTTTCTTT. Protein: CASSLVWETEAFF.

This rearrangement joins TRBV29-1 to TRBJ1-2; 11 bases map to TRBD1. The V segment lost 8 bases and the J segment 6 bases; nucleotides outside the gene matches: 5. Germline V gene sequence: CDR1 SQVTM, CDR2 ANQGSEA. The CDR3 length is 12 residues. The CDR3 bases are TGCAGCACCGGGACAGGGGGGGATGGCTACACCTTC. Translating it yields CSTGTGGDGYTF. Based on the CDR3 plus reference TRBV29-1 and TRBJ1-2, the full variable domain is SAVISQKPSRDICQRGTSLTIQCQVDSQVTMMFWYRQQPGQSLTLIATANQGSEATYESGFVIDKFPISRPNLTFSTLTVSNMSPEDSSIYLCSTGTGGDGYTFGSGTRLTVV.

This clone has just one count. Additional DNA sequences in this sample encode the identical CDR3. V gene TRBV11-3 combines with J gene TRBJ2-7; tentative D call: TRBD1 (6 bases). The germline V gene has CDR1 SGHNT and CDR2 YENEEA. The ends were cut back, 3 bases at V and 3 bases at J, with 9 bases in the middle. CDR3 length: 13 amino acids. The CDR3, as DNA: TGTGCCAGCAGCTTTGGCAGGGGCTACGAGCAGTACTTC. Translating gives CASSFGRGYEQYF.

This clone was recorded only once. The V and J genes are TRBV4-2 and TRBJ1-2, with 8 bases identical to TRBD1. V lost 1 base and J lost 5; bases outside the gene matches: 6. CDR1 and CDR2 from the germline V gene are LGHNA and YNFKEQ. This CDR3 region has 15 residues. The CDR3 DNA is TGTGCCAGCAGCCAAGTGGCCGGACAGGGTTATGGCTACACCTTC. This sequence encodes CASSQVAGQGYGYTF.

This chain connects TRBV5-6 to TRBJ1-1, with D perhaps TRBD1 (5 bases). Per germline, CDR1 SGHDT and CDR2 YYEEEE. Trimming removed 2 bases from V and 3 bases from J, with 14 bases in between. This CDR3 is 15 amino acids long. The CDR3 is CASSFDLGGDTEAFF. The CDR3 bases are TGTGCCAGCAGCTTTGATCTTGGGGGTGACACTGAAGCTTTCTTT.

This chain joins TRBV9 and TRBJ2-6; D not certain. The CDR3 is made up of 16 amino acids. V lost 4 bases to trimming and J lost 2 bases, with 13 bases between them. Germline V gene sequence: CDR1 SGDLS, CDR2 YYNGEE. Here the CDR3 reads CASSRFTDAGANVLTF. The CDR3 region has the DNA TGTGCCAGCAGCCGATTTACAGATGCTGGGGCCAACGTCCTGACTTTC.

For the CDR3, the DNA is TGTGCCAGTACTGGTACCTCTACCGGGACATACTATGGCTACACCTTC. Protein sequence: CASTGTSTGTYYGYTF. V usage is TRBV28 and J usage is TRBJ1-2, with D maybe TRBD1 (6 bases). Germline assignment: CDR1 MDHEN and CDR2 SYDVKM. Trimming took off 9 bases at V and 3 bases at J, with 23 bases between the two ends. This CDR3 region has 16 residues.

CDR3 amino acids: CASSWDSYGYTF. The CDR3 region has the DNA TGTGCCAGCAGCTGGGATTCTTATGGCTACACCTTC. The chain uses TRBV7-8 and TRBJ1-2; no reliable D call. The V gene lost 4 bases and the J gene lost 5 bases, with 8 bases spanning the gap. CDR1 SGHVS and CDR2 FQNEAQ come from the germline V gene. The CDR3 length is 12 residues.

The chain combines TRBV28 with TRBJ1-2; perhaps TRBD1 as D (6 bases). The CDR3 runs 14 residues. V lost 5 bases and J lost 5, with 15 bases in between. Germline CDR1 MDHEN, CDR2 SYDVKM. The CDR3 nucleotides are TGTGCCAGCAGTCTACGGGGGCCGTTTTATGGCTACACCTTC. Its translation: CASSLRGPFYGYTF.

The V gene is TRBV5-6, the J gene TRBJ2-7; 7 bases align to TRBD1. J lost 3 bases, V lost 3 bases, and 6 bases had no gene match. The CDR3 spans 14 residues. Germline CDR1 and CDR2: SGHDT and YYEEEE. The CDR3 loop is CASSSQGTFYEQYF. The CDR3 nucleotides read TGTGCCAGCAGCTCACAGGGGACCTTCTACGAGCAGTACTTC.

CDR3 residues: CASSLWGDLTVYGYTF. Written as DNA, the CDR3 is TGCGCCAGCAGCTTATGGGGTGACCTGACCGTATATGGCTACACCTTC. The gene calls are TRBV5-1 and TRBJ1-2, with no clear D. Trimming removed 2 bases at V and 5 bases at J, with 19 bases between. Germline loops: CDR1 SGHRS, CDR2 YFSETQ. The CDR3 spans 16 residues. The entire variable domain, with the rest obtained from reference TRBV5-1 and TRBJ1-2, is as follows: KAGVTQTPRYLIKTRGQQVTLSCSPISGHRSVSWYQQTPGQGLQFLFEYFSETQRNKGNFPGRFSGRQFSNSRSEMNVSTLELGDSALYLCASSLWGDLTVYGYTFGSGTRLTVV.

The rearrangement links TRBV5-1 to TRBJ2-1; TRBD2 might be the D (5 bases). The V gene lost 4 bases and the J gene lost 2 bases, with 16 bases spanning the gap. Germline V gives CDR1 SGHRS, CDR2 YFSETQ. This CDR3 comprises 16 residues. The CDR3 nucleotides are TGCGCCAGCAGCGGGCCCTCGGCGGGCACCTACAATGAGCAGTTCTTC. Protein product: CASSGPSAGTYNEQFF.

This chain joins TRBV6-6 and TRBJ1-2; 8 bases match TRBD1. The CDR3 is made up of 13 amino acids. V was clipped by 8 bases and J by 3 bases; unmatched bases: 5. Germline V gives CDR1 MNHNY, CDR2 SVGAGI (reference sequence). CDR3 residues: CASLDRGDYGYTF. The CDR3 DNA sequence: TGTGCCAGCCTAGACAGGGGAGACTATGGCTACACCTTC.

This chain links TRBV5-4 with TRBJ1-2, with D perhaps TRBD1 (6 bases). V was pared by 7 bases and J by 4 bases, with 20 bases between. The CDR3 is made up of 15 amino acids. CDR1 is SGHNT and CDR2 is YYREEE in the germline V gene (reference sequence). The chain's CDR3 is CASDDSRARGYGYTF. CDR3 sequence (DNA): TGTGCCAGCGACGACTCCCGGGCCAGGGGCTATGGCTACACCTTC.

On this clone: The same CDR3 is also encoded by other DNA sequences in this sample. The chain has TRBV5-1 and TRBJ1-5; 8 bases match TRBD1. With V trimmed by 0 bases and J by 2 bases, 1 base remained unmatched. The CDR3 runs to 15 residues. In germline, CDR1 is SGHRS, CDR2 YFSETQ. CDR3 nucleotides: TGCGCCAGCAGCTTGGCGGGACAGGGCAATCAGCCCCAGCATTTT. Translating it yields CASSLAGQGNQPQHF.

The chain carries TRBV13 and TRBJ1-3; the D is unclear. The CDR3 is 14 residues long. The V gene lost 5 bases and the J gene lost 4 bases, with 12 bases spanning the gap. CDR1 is PRHDT, CDR2 FYEKMQ, per germline (reference sequence). CDR3 nucleotide sequence: TGTGCCAGCAGCCGGAGAGGGAGCGGAAACACCATATATTTT. The encoded protein is CASSRRGSGNTIYF.

The chain has TRBV29-1 and TRBJ2-5; TRBD2 is a possible D gene (6 bases). In germline, CDR1 is SQVTM, CDR2 ANQGSEA. The V end lost 7 bases, the J end lost 4 bases, and 13 bases lay between the germline ends. The CDR3 loop spans 12 amino acids. CDR3 nucleotide sequence: TGCAGCGCCCAGGTGGGAGGAGAGACCCAGTACTTC. Translation gives CSAQVGGETQYF.